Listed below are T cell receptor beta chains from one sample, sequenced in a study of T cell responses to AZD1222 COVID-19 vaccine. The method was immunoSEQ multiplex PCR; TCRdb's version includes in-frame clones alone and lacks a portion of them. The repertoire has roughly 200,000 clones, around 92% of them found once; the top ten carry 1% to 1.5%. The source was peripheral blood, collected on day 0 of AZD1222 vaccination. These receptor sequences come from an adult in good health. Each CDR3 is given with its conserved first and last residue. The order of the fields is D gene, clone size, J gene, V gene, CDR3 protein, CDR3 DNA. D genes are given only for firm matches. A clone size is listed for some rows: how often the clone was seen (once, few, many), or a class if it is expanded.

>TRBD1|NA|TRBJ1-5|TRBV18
CASSDSGTGGVDPQPQHF
TGTGCCAGCTCAGATTCCGGGACAGGGGGCGTCGACCCTCAGCCCCAGCATTTT
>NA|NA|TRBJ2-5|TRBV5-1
CASSIGQSQETQYF
TGCGCCAGCAGCATAGGACAGAGCCAAGAGACCCAGTACTTC
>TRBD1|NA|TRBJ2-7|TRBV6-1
CASSDPGQGSPNEQYF
TGTGCCAGCAGTGACCCGGGACAGGGGAGCCCCAACGAGCAGTACTTC
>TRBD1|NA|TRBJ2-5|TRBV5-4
CASRPGTEETQYF
TGTGCCAGCAGGCCCGGGACAGAAGAGACCCAGTACTTC
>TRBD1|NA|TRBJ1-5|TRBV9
CASSATGEGSQHF
TGTGCCAGCAGCGCCACAGGGGAAGGTTCCCAGCATTTT
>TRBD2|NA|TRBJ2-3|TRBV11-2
CASSLSGGADTQYF
TGTGCCAGCAGCTTAAGCGGGGGGGCCGATACGCAGTATTTT
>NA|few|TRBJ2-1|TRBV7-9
CASSLARNSPSYNEQFF
TGTGCCAGCAGCTTAGCGAGGAACAGTCCCTCCTACAATGAGCAGTTCTTC
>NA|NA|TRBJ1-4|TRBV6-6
CASRPGGEKLFF
TGTGCCAGCAGGCCGGGGGGGGAAAAACTGTTTTTT
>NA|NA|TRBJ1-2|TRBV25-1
CASSELHGYTF
TGTGCCAGCAGTGAGCTCCATGGCTACACCTTC
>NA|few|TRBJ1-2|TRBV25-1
CASSDTYGYTF
TGTGCCAGCAGTGACACCTATGGCTACACCTTC
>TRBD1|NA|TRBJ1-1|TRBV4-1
CASSQVQGAGTEAFF
TGCGCCAGCAGCCAGGTACAGGGGGCGGGAACTGAAGCTTTCTTT
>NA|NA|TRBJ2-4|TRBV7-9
CASSLRLPGVGIQYF
TGTGCCAGCAGCTTACGTCTTCCGGGGGTTGGCATTCAGTACTTC
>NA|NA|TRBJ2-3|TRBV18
CASSTRVGRTDTQYF
TGTGCCAGCTCAACCAGGGTGGGGCGCACAGATACGCAGTATTTT
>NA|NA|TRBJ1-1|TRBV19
CASSTSRNTEAFF
TGTGCCAGTAGTACCAGCCGGAACACTGAAGCTTTCTTT
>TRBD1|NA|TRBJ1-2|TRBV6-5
CASSLGTGGGYTF
TGTGCCAGCAGTTTAGGGACAGGGGGAGGCTACACCTTC
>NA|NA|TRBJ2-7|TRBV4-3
CASSQGAGPSYEQYF
TGCGCCAGCAGCCAAGGTGCAGGGCCCTCATACGAGCAGTACTTC
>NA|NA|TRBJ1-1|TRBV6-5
CASSYSKWAEAFF
TGTGCCAGCAGTTACTCGAAGTGGGCAGAAGCTTTCTTT
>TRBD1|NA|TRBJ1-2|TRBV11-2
CASSLDPDRGRPLSHGYTF
TGTGCCAGCAGCTTAGACCCGGACAGGGGGCGACCGCTTTCCCATGGCTACACCTTC
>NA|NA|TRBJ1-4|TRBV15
CATSGSGGSTNEKLFF
TGTGCCACCAGCGGTAGTGGGGGCTCAACTAATGAAAAACTGTTTTTT
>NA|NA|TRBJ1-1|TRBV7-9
CASSTTTENTEAFF
TGTGCCAGCAGCACAACGACGGAGAACACTGAAGCTTTCTTT
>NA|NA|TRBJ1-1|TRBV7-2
CASNPGGAGNTEAFF
TGTGCCAGCAACCCCGGAGGGGCGGGTAACACTGAAGCTTTCTTT
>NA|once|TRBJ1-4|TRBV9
CASSVLGQGKLFF
TGTGCCAGCAGCGTATTAGGCCAGGGGAAACTGTTTTTT
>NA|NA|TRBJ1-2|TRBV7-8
CASSSDRSLSYGYTF
TGTGCCAGCAGCTCTGATAGGAGCTTGAGCTATGGCTACACCTTC
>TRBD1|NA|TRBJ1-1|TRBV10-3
CAISEGTGFDTEAFF
TGTGCCATCAGTGAGGGGACAGGTTTCGACACTGAAGCTTTCTTT
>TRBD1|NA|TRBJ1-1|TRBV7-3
CASSTGVKNTEAFF
TGTGCCAGCAGCACAGGGGTGAAGAACACTGAAGCTTTCTTT
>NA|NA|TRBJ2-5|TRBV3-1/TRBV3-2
CATKGNLQETQYF
TGTGCCACCAAGGGTAATCTCCAAGAGACCCAGTACTTC
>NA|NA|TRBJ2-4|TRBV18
CASSRQGAKNIQYF
TGTGCCAGCTCACGTCAGGGGGCCAAAAACATTCAGTACTTC
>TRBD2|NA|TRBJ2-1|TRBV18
CASSPPGTSGGNEQFF
TGTGCCAGCTCACCACCCGGGACTAGCGGGGGAAATGAGCAGTTCTTC
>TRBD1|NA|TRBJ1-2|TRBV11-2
CASSLRPRDRDYGYTF
TGTGCCAGCAGCTTACGCCCCCGGGACAGGGACTATGGCTACACCTTC
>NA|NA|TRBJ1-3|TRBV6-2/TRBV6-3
CASSYVGRQGNTIYF
TGTGCCAGCAGTTACGTGGGGCGGCAGGGAAACACCATATATTTT
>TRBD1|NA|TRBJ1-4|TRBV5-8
CASSPRGVEKLFF
TGTGCCAGCAGCCCCAGGGGGGTTGAAAAACTGTTTTTT
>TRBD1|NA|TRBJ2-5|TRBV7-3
CASSLGWGQQETQYF
TGTGCCAGCAGCTTAGGTTGGGGACAGCAAGAGACCCAGTACTTC
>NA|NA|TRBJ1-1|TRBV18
CASSPASAGNTEAFF
TGTGCCAGCTCACCAGCTTCGGCCGGGAACACTGAAGCTTTCTTT
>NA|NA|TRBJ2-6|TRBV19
CASSISSSGANVLTF
TGTGCCAGTAGTATCTCCAGCTCTGGGGCCAACGTCCTGACTTTC
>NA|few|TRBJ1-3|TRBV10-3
CAISEAQGNTIYF
TGTGCCATCAGTGAGGCCCAGGGAAACACCATATATTTT
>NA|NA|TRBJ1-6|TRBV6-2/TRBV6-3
CASSLNVSPLHF
TGTGCCAGCAGTTTGAACGTTTCACCCCTCCACTTT
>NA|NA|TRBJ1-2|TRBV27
CASSFGRGVSANYGYTF
TGTGCCAGCAGTTTTGGAAGGGGCGTTAGTGCGAACTATGGCTACACCTTC
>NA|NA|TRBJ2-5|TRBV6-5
CASSYSLGGQETQYF
TGTGCCAGCAGTTACTCTCTGGGCGGCCAAGAGACCCAGTACTTC
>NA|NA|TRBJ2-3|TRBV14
CASSRARTDTQYF
TGTGCCAGCAGCCGGGCCCGCACAGATACGCAGTATTTT
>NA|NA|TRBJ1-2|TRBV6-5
CASSYVGSASGGYTF
TGTGCCAGCAGTTACGTCGGCTCAGCGTCAGGTGGCTACACCTTC
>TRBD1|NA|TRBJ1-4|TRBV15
CATSRGQGNEKLFF
TGTGCCACCAGCAGAGGACAGGGAAATGAAAAACTGTTTTTT
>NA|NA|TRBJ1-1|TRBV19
CASSGNRVGTEAFF
TGTGCCAGTAGTGGCAACAGGGTCGGCACTGAAGCTTTCTTT
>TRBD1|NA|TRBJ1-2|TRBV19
CASSINGDRNYGYTF
TGTGCCAGTAGTATTAACGGGGACAGGAACTATGGCTACACCTTC
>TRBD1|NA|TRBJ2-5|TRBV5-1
CASSLDRAETQYF
TGCGCCAGCAGCCTGGACAGGGCCGAGACCCAGTACTTC
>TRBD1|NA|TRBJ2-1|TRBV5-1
CASSLGQGAYNEQFF
TGCGCCAGCAGCTTGGGGCAGGGGGCGTACAATGAGCAGTTCTTC
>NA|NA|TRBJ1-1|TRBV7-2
CASSLRGSPLVTEAFF
TGTGCCAGCAGCTTAAGGGGGAGCCCTTTGGTCACTGAAGCTTTCTTT
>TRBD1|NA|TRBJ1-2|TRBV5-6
CASSRTGQVFDGYTF
TGTGCCAGCAGTCGTACGGGACAGGTTTTTGATGGCTACACCTTC
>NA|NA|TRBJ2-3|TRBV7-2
CASSLDRSGGGTDTQYF
TGTGCCAGCAGCTTAGACAGGTCGGGCGGGGGCACAGATACGCAGTATTTT